Listed below are T cell receptor beta chains from one sample, sequenced in a study of T cell changes during pregnancy in multiple sclerosis. TCRdb keeps only in-frame clones here, not all; method: immunoSEQ multiplex PCR. This table holds tens of thousands of clones, around 93% found once. Source: peripheral blood, taken after pregnancy. Every receptor here comes from a female donor with multiple sclerosis, enrolled in a pregnancy study. The CDR3 runs from the conserved cysteine through the conserved F or W. A D gene is named only where the DNA matches it firmly. Not every row has a clone size; where given, it reads once, few, many or a size class.

d_gene: .; v_gene: TRBV9; abundance: .; j_gene: TRBJ2-5; CDR3nt: TGTGCCAGCAGCGTAGGTGGAGGGGGCTATAGGGAGACCCAGTACTTC; CDR3aa: CASSVGGGGYRETQYF
d_gene: .; v_gene: TRBV7-8; abundance: .; j_gene: TRBJ2-1; CDR3nt: TGTGCCAGCAAAAGCCGGGGAGAGCGTGAGCAGTTCTTC; CDR3aa: CASKSRGEREQFF
d_gene: TRBD1; v_gene: TRBV7-8; abundance: .; j_gene: TRBJ1-3; CDR3nt: TGTGCCAGCAGCTTATATGGCGGGACAGGGGAAAAGGTGGCTCGTGACACCATATATTTT; CDR3aa: CASSLYGGTGEKVARDTIYF
d_gene: .; v_gene: TRBV7-9; abundance: .; j_gene: TRBJ2-7; CDR3nt: TGTGCCAGCAGCTTAGTGCGGGGTACCTCCTACGAGCAGTACTTC; CDR3aa: CASSLVRGTSYEQYF
d_gene: TRBD2; v_gene: TRBV6-5; abundance: .; j_gene: TRBJ2-7; CDR3nt: TGTGCCAGCAGCCCCCTAGCGGGAGGGCCTCGCGAGCAGTACTTC; CDR3aa: CASSPLAGGPREQYF
d_gene: TRBD2; v_gene: TRBV19; abundance: .; j_gene: TRBJ2-1; CDR3nt: TGTGCCAGTAGTACCGGACTAGTTTCTGAGCAGTTCTTC; CDR3aa: CASSTGLVSEQFF
d_gene: TRBD2; v_gene: TRBV19; abundance: .; j_gene: TRBJ2-7; CDR3nt: TGTGCCAGTAGTCCTCTACGGGGGGGCGAGCAGTACTTC; CDR3aa: CASSPLRGGEQYF
d_gene: .; v_gene: TRBV7-2; abundance: .; j_gene: TRBJ2-7; CDR3nt: TGTGCCAGCAGCGACCCTGGACTCCTCGAGCAGTACTTC; CDR3aa: CASSDPGLLEQYF
d_gene: TRBD1; v_gene: TRBV30; abundance: .; j_gene: TRBJ1-3; CDR3nt: TGTGCCTGGAGTAGGGACAGCGGAGGAGGAAACACCATATATTTT; CDR3aa: CAWSRDSGGGNTIYF
d_gene: .; v_gene: TRBV9; abundance: .; j_gene: TRBJ2-7; CDR3nt: TGTGCCAGCAGCGTAGCGGGAGAAGGTTACGAGCAGTACTTC; CDR3aa: CASSVAGEGYEQYF
d_gene: TRBD2; v_gene: TRBV5-6; abundance: .; j_gene: TRBJ2-1; CDR3nt: TGTGCCAGCAGCTTAAATAGCGGGACCTACTCCTACAATGAGCAGTTCTTC; CDR3aa: CASSLNSGTYSYNEQFF
d_gene: TRBD1; v_gene: TRBV11-2; abundance: once; j_gene: TRBJ1-2; CDR3nt: TGTGCCAGCAGCTTAGACAACAGGGGGGCTAAAGCTAACTATGGCTACACCTTC; CDR3aa: CASSLDNRGAKANYGYTF
d_gene: .; v_gene: TRBV11-3; abundance: .; j_gene: TRBJ2-6; CDR3nt: TGTGCCAGCAGCTTGAGGTCTGGGGCCAACGTCCTGACTTTC; CDR3aa: CASSLRSGANVLTF
d_gene: .; v_gene: TRBV30; abundance: .; j_gene: TRBJ2-3; CDR3nt: TGTGCCTGGAACCCGGGGGATACGCAGTATTTT; CDR3aa: CAWNPGDTQYF
d_gene: .; v_gene: TRBV5-4; abundance: .; j_gene: TRBJ1-1; CDR3nt: TGTGCCAGCAGGGAGAAGGCCCAAGCCACTGAAGCTTTCTTT; CDR3aa: CASREKAQATEAFF
d_gene: TRBD1; v_gene: TRBV18; abundance: .; j_gene: TRBJ1-1; CDR3nt: TGTGCCAGCTCACCATTCTGGGGACAGGGAAACATGAACACTGAAGCTTTCTTT; CDR3aa: CASSPFWGQGNMNTEAFF
d_gene: .; v_gene: TRBV7-9; abundance: .; j_gene: TRBJ1-1; CDR3nt: TGTGCCAGCAGCATACGAGAGGGACTTCGCGCTGAAGCTTTCTTT; CDR3aa: CASSIREGLRAEAFF
d_gene: TRBD2; v_gene: TRBV2; abundance: .; j_gene: TRBJ2-3; CDR3nt: TGTGCCAGCAGTGAACTAGCGGTGACAGATACGCAGTATTTT; CDR3aa: CASSELAVTDTQYF
d_gene: TRBD2; v_gene: TRBV7-9; abundance: .; j_gene: TRBJ2-1; CDR3nt: TGTGCCAGCAGCCCGCTAGCGGGGAGCTCCTACAATGAGCAGTTCTTC; CDR3aa: CASSPLAGSSYNEQFF
d_gene: TRBD2; v_gene: TRBV18; abundance: .; j_gene: TRBJ2-2; CDR3nt: TGTGCCAGCTCACCACAGGAGGGCGGGAGGACCTCCCATTACGCCGGGGAGCTGTTTTTT; CDR3aa: CASSPQEGGRTSHYAGELFF
d_gene: .; v_gene: TRBV5-1; abundance: .; j_gene: TRBJ1-1; CDR3nt: TGCGCCAGCAGCCCGGGACATATGAACACTGAAGCTTTCTTT; CDR3aa: CASSPGHMNTEAFF
d_gene: .; v_gene: TRBV28; abundance: .; j_gene: TRBJ2-1; CDR3nt: TGTGCCAGCAGTTACTATCGAGGCGGGATTAATCCTGAGCAGTTCTTC; CDR3aa: CASSYYRGGINPEQFF
d_gene: TRBD2; v_gene: TRBV7-9; abundance: .; j_gene: TRBJ2-7; CDR3nt: TGTGCCAGCAGCTTGGGGGACTACACCTACGAGCAGTACTTC; CDR3aa: CASSLGDYTYEQYF
d_gene: .; v_gene: TRBV28; abundance: .; j_gene: TRBJ1-3; CDR3nt: TGTGCCAGCCAGGGTTCCTTTAGAAACACCATATATTTT; CDR3aa: CASQGSFRNTIYF
d_gene: TRBD2; v_gene: TRBV2; abundance: .; j_gene: TRBJ2-7; CDR3nt: TGTGCCAGCAGGGGGACTAGCGGGACCCTAGAGCAGTACTTC; CDR3aa: CASRGTSGTLEQYF
d_gene: .; v_gene: TRBV25-1; abundance: .; j_gene: TRBJ2-7; CDR3nt: TGTGCCAGCAGTGATAGCGGCTCCTACGAGCAGTACTTC; CDR3aa: CASSDSGSYEQYF
d_gene: .; v_gene: TRBV27; abundance: .; j_gene: TRBJ1-5; CDR3nt: TGTGCCAGCAGTTTATTTGGGGGAGGGAGCAATCAGCCCCAGCATTTT; CDR3aa: CASSLFGGGSNQPQHF
d_gene: TRBD1; v_gene: TRBV9; abundance: .; j_gene: TRBJ1-3; CDR3nt: TGTGCCAGCAGCGTAACAGGGGGATTAGGAAACACCATATATTTT; CDR3aa: CASSVTGGLGNTIYF
d_gene: .; v_gene: TRBV30; abundance: .; j_gene: TRBJ1-2; CDR3nt: TGTGCCTGGATGAGGGACTATGGCTACACCTTC; CDR3aa: CAWMRDYGYTF
d_gene: TRBD2; v_gene: TRBV5-1; abundance: .; j_gene: TRBJ2-5; CDR3nt: TGCGCCAGCAGCATCGCCGGGACTAGCGGGAGTGGAGAGACCCAGTACTTC; CDR3aa: CASSIAGTSGSGETQYF
d_gene: TRBD1; v_gene: TRBV29-1; abundance: .; j_gene: TRBJ2-3; CDR3nt: TGCAGCGAACGGACAGGGCCAGATACGCAGTATTTT; CDR3aa: CSERTGPDTQYF
d_gene: TRBD2; v_gene: TRBV2; abundance: .; j_gene: TRBJ2-3; CDR3nt: TGTGCCAGCACTCAACCCGGGAGGGTGGGAGATACGCAGTATTTT; CDR3aa: CASTQPGRVGDTQYF
d_gene: TRBD2; v_gene: TRBV4-3; abundance: .; j_gene: TRBJ2-2; CDR3nt: TGCGCCAGCAGCCCGCTAGCGGTTTTGAACACCGGGGAGCTGTTTTTT; CDR3aa: CASSPLAVLNTGELFF
d_gene: TRBD2; v_gene: TRBV5-1; abundance: once; j_gene: TRBJ2-7; CDR3nt: TGCGCCAGCAGCTTGGTGTGGGCTAGCGGGAGCTACGAGCAGTACTTC; CDR3aa: CASSLVWASGSYEQYF
d_gene: TRBD2; v_gene: TRBV4-3; abundance: .; j_gene: TRBJ2-4; CDR3nt: TGCGCCAGCAGCCCACTCCGGGGGGGTCGTAACATTCAGTACTTC; CDR3aa: CASSPLRGGRNIQYF
d_gene: TRBD2; v_gene: TRBV5-4; abundance: once; j_gene: TRBJ2-2; CDR3nt: TGTGCCAGCAGCCCCGGGCTAGCGGGAGCATTAAGAACCGGGGAGCTGTTTTTT; CDR3aa: CASSPGLAGALRTGELFF
d_gene: TRBD2; v_gene: TRBV28; abundance: .; j_gene: TRBJ2-1; CDR3nt: TGTGCCAGCCAAACTAGCGGGTTTTACAATGAGCAGTTCTTC; CDR3aa: CASQTSGFYNEQFF
d_gene: TRBD2; v_gene: TRBV28; abundance: .; j_gene: TRBJ2-2; CDR3nt: TGTGCCAGCCATACCGGGACTAGCGGGAGAGGGGACCGGGGAGCTGTTTTT; CDR3aa: CASHTGTSGRGDRGAVF
d_gene: TRBD2; v_gene: TRBV4-1; abundance: .; j_gene: TRBJ2-7; CDR3nt: TGCGCCAGCAGCCGGGGACTAGAGAAAAGCTCCTACGAGCAGTACTTC; CDR3aa: CASSRGLEKSSYEQYF
d_gene: .; v_gene: TRBV19; abundance: once; j_gene: TRBJ2-3; CDR3nt: TGTGCCAGTAGATACAGGGAGACAGATACGCAGTATTTT; CDR3aa: CASRYRETDTQYF
d_gene: .; v_gene: TRBV7-2; abundance: .; j_gene: TRBJ2-7; CDR3nt: TGTGCCAGCAGCGGTAGTCCGGTCTACGAGCAGTACTTC; CDR3aa: CASSGSPVYEQYF
d_gene: TRBD1; v_gene: TRBV7-9; abundance: .; j_gene: TRBJ2-1; CDR3nt: TGTGCCAGCAGCCCACCCGGGGACAGGGAATACAATGAGCAGTTCTTC; CDR3aa: CASSPPGDREYNEQFF
d_gene: .; v_gene: TRBV5-4; abundance: .; j_gene: TRBJ1-2; CDR3nt: TGTGCCAGCAGCTTGTCCAGTTATGGCTACACCTTC; CDR3aa: CASSLSSYGYTF
d_gene: .; v_gene: TRBV6-5; abundance: .; j_gene: TRBJ2-5; CDR3nt: TGTGCCAGCAGCAAGGGGGGGGCTAGTGAGACCCAGTACTTC; CDR3aa: CASSKGGASETQYF
d_gene: .; v_gene: TRBV11-1; abundance: .; j_gene: TRBJ2-1; CDR3nt: TGTGCCAGCAGCTTAGGCCAGGGGAACAATGAGCAGTTCTTC; CDR3aa: CASSLGQGNNEQFF
d_gene: .; v_gene: TRBV5-5; abundance: .; j_gene: TRBJ1-5; CDR3nt: TGTGCCAGCAGCTTGGACTCGATCAATCAGCCCCAGCATTTT; CDR3aa: CASSLDSINQPQHF
d_gene: TRBD2; v_gene: TRBV19; abundance: .; j_gene: TRBJ2-3; CDR3nt: TGTGCCAGTGGAGAACTAGCGGGTAATACGCAGTATTTT; CDR3aa: CASGELAGNTQYF
d_gene: TRBD2; v_gene: TRBV2; abundance: .; j_gene: TRBJ2-5; CDR3nt: TGTGCCAGTCTCAGTCTGGGACTAGCGGGAGAGGAGACCCAGTACTTC; CDR3aa: CASLSLGLAGEETQYF
d_gene: .; v_gene: TRBV5-4; abundance: .; j_gene: TRBJ2-4; CDR3nt: TGTGCCAGCAGCTCCGACTTGGCCAAAAACATTCAGTACTTC; CDR3aa: CASSSDLAKNIQYF
d_gene: .; v_gene: TRBV19; abundance: .; j_gene: TRBJ1-3; CDR3nt: TGTGCCAGTAGACAGGTTGGCACCATATATTTT; CDR3aa: CASRQVGTIYF
d_gene: TRBD1; v_gene: TRBV7-9; abundance: .; j_gene: TRBJ2-2; CDR3nt: TGTGCCAGCAGCATTCCGGGACAGGGTAGACCCAGACTTACCGGGGAGCTGTTTTTT; CDR3aa: CASSIPGQGRPRLTGELFF
d_gene: .; v_gene: TRBV10-3; abundance: .; j_gene: TRBJ1-1; CDR3nt: TGTGCCATCCGGCAGGGTGTAAGCACTGAAGCTTTCTTT; CDR3aa: CAIRQGVSTEAFF
d_gene: .; v_gene: TRBV6-4; abundance: .; j_gene: TRBJ2-5; CDR3nt: TGTGCCAGCAGGGAGAAGTACCAAGAGACCCAGTACTTC; CDR3aa: CASREKYQETQYF
d_gene: .; v_gene: TRBV11-2; abundance: .; j_gene: TRBJ2-3; CDR3nt: TGTGCCAGCAGCTACCAGAGGAGCACAGATACGCAGTATTTT; CDR3aa: CASSYQRSTDTQYF
d_gene: .; v_gene: TRBV5-1; abundance: .; j_gene: TRBJ2-7; CDR3nt: TGCGCCAGCAGCCCGGGACTTCTTCGCCTCTCCTACGAGCAGTACTTC; CDR3aa: CASSPGLLRLSYEQYF
d_gene: .; v_gene: TRBV7-8; abundance: once; j_gene: TRBJ2-7; CDR3nt: TGTGCCAGCAGCTTCGCCGGACTCTCCTACGAGCAGTACTTC; CDR3aa: CASSFAGLSYEQYF
d_gene: TRBD1; v_gene: TRBV7-6; abundance: .; j_gene: TRBJ2-5; CDR3nt: TGTGCCAGCAGCTCCAGGACAGGTCAAGTGACCCAGTACTTC; CDR3aa: CASSSRTGQVTQYF
d_gene: TRBD1; v_gene: TRBV6-5; abundance: .; j_gene: TRBJ2-1; CDR3nt: TGTGCCAGCGGGCAGGGGGACTACAATGAGCAGTTCTTC; CDR3aa: CASGQGDYNEQFF
d_gene: .; v_gene: TRBV19; abundance: .; j_gene: TRBJ1-5; CDR3nt: TGTGCCAGTAGTTCACAGGAGAATCAGCCCCAGCATTTT; CDR3aa: CASSSQENQPQHF